These 6 T cell receptor beta chains were sequenced from one sample in a study of neurological immune-mediated disorders. TCRdb re-analysed the 5' RACE reads in MiXCR, keeping a single row per CDR3 protein. The repertoire holds roughly 76,000 distinct CDR3 sequences, with 3.2% as singletons. The source material was PBMCs. These receptors were obtained from a woman between 45 and 65 years old with multiple sclerosis.

There are many counts of this clonotype. The chain combines TRBV5-1 with TRBJ2-5, with D perhaps TRBD1 or TRBD2 (5 bases each). CDR3 size: 15 residues. Trimming pared 4 bases from V and 6 bases from J, leaving 19 bases between. Germline lookup yields CDR1 SGHRS and CDR2 YFSETQ. The CDR3 nucleotides read TGCGCCAGCAGCCCGATTCCCGGGACGTTTAAGACCCAGTACTTC. Protein: CASSPIPGTFKTQYF.

This clonotype was seen many times. The chain couples TRBV12-3 or TRBV12-4 to TRBJ2-1; weak D call: TRBD2 (6 bases). V was clipped by 3 bases and J by 3 bases, with 12 bases between them. This CDR3 is 15 amino acids long. Here the CDR3 reads CASSLILAFYNEQFF. The CDR3 region has the DNA TGTGCCAGCAGTTTGATCCTAGCGTTCTACAATGAGCAGTTCTTC.

This clonotype was seen ten or more times. The rearrangement joins TRBV5-1 to TRBJ2-3; TRBD2 aligns across 7 bases. Germline-derived CDR1 and CDR2 are SGHRS and YFSETQ. V lost 0 bases and J lost 1; bases outside the gene matches: 11. The CDR3 is 18 residues long. As DNA, the CDR3 is TGCGCCAGCAGCTTGGGAAGGGAGGGGCTCCCGGGCACAGATACGCAGTATTTT. Translating it yields CASSLGREGLPGTDTQYF.

This clonotype was observed at least ten times. The gene calls are TRBV5-1 and TRBJ1-2, with a possible D match to TRBD1 (6 bases). V was pared by 4 bases and J by 7 bases, with 20 bases between. This CDR3 region has 15 residues. CDR1 and CDR2 (germline): SGHRS, YFSETQ. The CDR3 protein is CASSTQPRGAGGYTF. The CDR3 region has the DNA TGCGCCAGCAGCACCCAGCCGCGGGGGGCTGGTGGCTACACCTTC. Drawing the rest from reference TRBV5-1 and TRBJ1-2, the complete variable domain is KAGVTQTPRYLIKTRGQQVTLSCSPISGHRSVSWYQQTPGQGLQFLFEYFSETQRNKGNFPGRFSGRQFSNSRSEMNVSTLELGDSALYLCASSTQPRGAGGYTFGSGTRLTVV.

This clonotype was counted many times. The chain uses TRBV6-6 and TRBJ2-4, with D uncertain. Germline loops: CDR1 MNHNY, CDR2 SVGAGI (reference sequence). CDR3 length: 13 amino acids. Trimming took 2 bases from V and 4 from J, leaving 6 bases between them. Here the CDR3 DNA reads TGTGCCAGCAGTTACAGTCCGAAAAACATTCAGTACTTC. Its protein product is CASSYSPKNIQYF.

In its sample, this clonotype was seen many times. J is TRBJ1-6 and V is TRBV2, with D maybe TRBD1 (5 bases). V dropped 4 bases and J dropped 3 bases, with 13 bases sitting between them. Germline loops: CDR1 SNHLY, CDR2 FYNNEI. The CDR3 sequence is 16 residues long. The CDR3 spells CASSGAARDYNSPLHF. The CDR3 coding sequence is TGTGCCAGCAGTGGGGCAGCCAGGGACTATAATTCACCCCTCCACTTT.